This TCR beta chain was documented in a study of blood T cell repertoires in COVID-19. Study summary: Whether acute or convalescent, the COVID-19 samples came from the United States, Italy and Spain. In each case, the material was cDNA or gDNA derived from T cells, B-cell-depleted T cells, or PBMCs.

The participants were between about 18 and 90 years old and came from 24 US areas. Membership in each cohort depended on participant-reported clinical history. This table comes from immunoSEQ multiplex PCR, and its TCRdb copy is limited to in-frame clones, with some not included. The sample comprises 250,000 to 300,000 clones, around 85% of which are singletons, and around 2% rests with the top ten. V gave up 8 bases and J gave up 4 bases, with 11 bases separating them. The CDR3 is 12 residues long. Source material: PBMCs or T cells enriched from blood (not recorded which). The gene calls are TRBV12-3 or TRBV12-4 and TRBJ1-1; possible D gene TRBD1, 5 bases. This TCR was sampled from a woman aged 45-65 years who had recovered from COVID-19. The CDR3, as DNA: TGTGCCAGCGGCGGGGCGTCCACTGAAGCTTTCTTT. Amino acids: CASGGASTEAFF.